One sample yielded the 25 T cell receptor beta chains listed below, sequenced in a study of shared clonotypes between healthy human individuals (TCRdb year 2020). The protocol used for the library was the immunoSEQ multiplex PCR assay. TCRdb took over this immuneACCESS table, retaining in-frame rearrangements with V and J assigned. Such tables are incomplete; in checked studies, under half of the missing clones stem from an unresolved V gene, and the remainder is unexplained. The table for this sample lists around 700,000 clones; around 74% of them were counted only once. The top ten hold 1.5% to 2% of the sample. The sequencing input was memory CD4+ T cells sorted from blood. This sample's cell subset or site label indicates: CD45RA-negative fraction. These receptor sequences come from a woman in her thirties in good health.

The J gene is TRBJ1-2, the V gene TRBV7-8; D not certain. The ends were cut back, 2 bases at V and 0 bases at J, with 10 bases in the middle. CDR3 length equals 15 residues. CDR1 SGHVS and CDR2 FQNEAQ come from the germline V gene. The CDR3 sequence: CASSLSRQPNYGYTF. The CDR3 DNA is TGTGCCAGCAGCTTAAGTCGCCAGCCTAACTATGGCTACACCTTC.

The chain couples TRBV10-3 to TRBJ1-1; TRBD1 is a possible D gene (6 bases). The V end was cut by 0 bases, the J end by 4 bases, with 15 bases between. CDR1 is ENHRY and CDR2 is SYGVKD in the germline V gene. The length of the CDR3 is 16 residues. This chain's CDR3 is CAISESIVGGTTEAFF. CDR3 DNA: TGTGCCATCAGTGAGTCGATCGTAGGGGGGACCACTGAAGCTTTCTTT.

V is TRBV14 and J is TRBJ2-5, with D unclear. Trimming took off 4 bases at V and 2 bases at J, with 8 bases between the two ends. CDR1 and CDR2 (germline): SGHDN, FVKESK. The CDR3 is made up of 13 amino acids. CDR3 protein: CASSRTIQETQYF. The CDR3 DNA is TGTGCCAGCAGCCGGACCATACAAGAGACCCAGTACTTC. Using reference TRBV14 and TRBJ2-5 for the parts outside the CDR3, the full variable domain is EAGVTQFPSHSVIEKGQTVTLRCDPISGHDNLYWYRRVMGKEIKFLLHFVKESKQDESGMPNNRFLAERTGGTYSTLKVQPAELEDSGVYFCASSRTIQETQYFGPGTRLLVL.

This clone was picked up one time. In DNA, the CDR3 is TGTGCCAGCAGTAAACAGGGGCTCCTAGGGAACACCATATATTTT. This sequence encodes CASSKQGLLGNTIYF. The chain is built from TRBV6-1 and TRBJ1-3, with 7 bases aligning to TRBD1. V trimming: 5 bases; J trimming: 7 bases; junction bases outside the gene matches: 11. This CDR3 has 15 amino acids. Germline V lookup: CDR1 MNHNS, CDR2 SASEGT.

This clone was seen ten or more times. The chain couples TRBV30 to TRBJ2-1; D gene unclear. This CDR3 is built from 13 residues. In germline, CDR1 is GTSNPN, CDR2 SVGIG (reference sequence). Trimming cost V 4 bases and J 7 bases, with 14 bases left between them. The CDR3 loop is CAWKSLRANEQFF. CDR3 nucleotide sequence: TGTGCCTGGAAATCGCTAAGAGCGAATGAGCAGTTCTTC. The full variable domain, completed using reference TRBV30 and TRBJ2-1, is SQTIHQWPATLVQPVGSPLSLECTVEGTSNPNLYWYRQAAGRGLQLLFYSVGIGQISSEVPQNLSASRPQDRQFILSSKKLLLSDSGFYLCAWKSLRANEQFFGPGTRLTVL.

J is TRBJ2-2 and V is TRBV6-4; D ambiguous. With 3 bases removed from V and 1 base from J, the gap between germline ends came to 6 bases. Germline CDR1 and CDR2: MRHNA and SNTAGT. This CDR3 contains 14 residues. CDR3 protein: CASSEFVNTGELFF. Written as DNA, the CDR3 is TGTGCCAGCAGTGAGTTTGTGAACACCGGGGAGCTGTTTTTT.

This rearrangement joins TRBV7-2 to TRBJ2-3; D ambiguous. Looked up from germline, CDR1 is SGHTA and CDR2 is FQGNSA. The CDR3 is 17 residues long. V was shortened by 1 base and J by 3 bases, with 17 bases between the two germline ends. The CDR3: CASSLELFRVLTDTQYF. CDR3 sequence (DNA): TGTGCCAGCAGCTTAGAGTTGTTTAGGGTGCTGACAGATACGCAGTATTTT.

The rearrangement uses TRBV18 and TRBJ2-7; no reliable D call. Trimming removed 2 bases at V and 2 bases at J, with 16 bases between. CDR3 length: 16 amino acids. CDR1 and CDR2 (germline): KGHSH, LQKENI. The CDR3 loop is CASSPSASKFTYEQYF. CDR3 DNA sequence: TGTGCCAGCTCACCATCAGCCAGTAAGTTCACCTACGAGCAGTACTTC.

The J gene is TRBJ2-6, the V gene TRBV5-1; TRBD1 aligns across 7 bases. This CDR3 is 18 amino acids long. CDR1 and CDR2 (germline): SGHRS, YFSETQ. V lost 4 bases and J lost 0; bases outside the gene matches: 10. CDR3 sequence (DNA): TGCGCCAGCAGCCTCCGGGACAGTCGGAGCTCTGGGGCCAACGTCCTGACTTTC. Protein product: CASSLRDSRSSGANVLTF. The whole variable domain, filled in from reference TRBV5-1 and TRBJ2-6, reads KAGVTQTPRYLIKTRGQQVTLSCSPISGHRSVSWYQQTPGQGLQFLFEYFSETQRNKGNFPGRFSGRQFSNSRSEMNVSTLELGDSALYLCASSLRDSRSSGANVLTFGAGSRLTVL.

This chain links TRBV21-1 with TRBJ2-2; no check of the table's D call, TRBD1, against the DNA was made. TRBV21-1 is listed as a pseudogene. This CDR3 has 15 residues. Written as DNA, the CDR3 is TGTGCCAGCAAGGCGCGACAGGGGTGGACCGGGGAGCTGTTTTTT. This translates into CASKARQGWTGELFF.

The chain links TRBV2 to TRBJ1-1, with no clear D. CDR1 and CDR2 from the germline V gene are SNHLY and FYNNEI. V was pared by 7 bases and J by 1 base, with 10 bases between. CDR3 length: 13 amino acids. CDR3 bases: TGTGCCAGCACCCTTGGAGGGAACACTGAAGCTTTCTTT. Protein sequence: CASTLGGNTEAFF.

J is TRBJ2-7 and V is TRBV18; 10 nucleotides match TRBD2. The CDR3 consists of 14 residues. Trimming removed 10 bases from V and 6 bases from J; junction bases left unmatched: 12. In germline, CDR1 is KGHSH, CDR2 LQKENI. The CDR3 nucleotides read TGTGCCACCGAACCTAGCGGGAGTAGAGGCGAGCAGTACTTC. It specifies CATEPSGSRGEQYF.

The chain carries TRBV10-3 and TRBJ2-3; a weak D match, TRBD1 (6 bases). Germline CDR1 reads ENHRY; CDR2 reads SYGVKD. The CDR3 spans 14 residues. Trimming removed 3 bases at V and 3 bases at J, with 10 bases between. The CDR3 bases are TGTGCCATCAGTGAAAGGGGGAAAACAGATACGCAGTATTTT. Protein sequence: CAISERGKTDTQYF.

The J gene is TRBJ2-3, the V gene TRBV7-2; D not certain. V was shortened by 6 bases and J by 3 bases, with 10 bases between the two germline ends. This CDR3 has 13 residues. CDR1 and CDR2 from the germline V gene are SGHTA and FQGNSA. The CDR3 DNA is TGTGCCAGCAGTCGGACCACGACAGATACGCAGTATTTT. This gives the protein CASSRTTTDTQYF.

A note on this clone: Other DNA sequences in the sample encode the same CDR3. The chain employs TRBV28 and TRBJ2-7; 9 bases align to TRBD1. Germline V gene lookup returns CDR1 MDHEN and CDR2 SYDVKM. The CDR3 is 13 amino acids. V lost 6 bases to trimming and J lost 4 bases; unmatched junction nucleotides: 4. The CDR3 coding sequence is TGTGCCAGCAGGCCGGGACAGGGTTACGAGCAGTACTTC. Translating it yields CASRPGQGYEQYF.

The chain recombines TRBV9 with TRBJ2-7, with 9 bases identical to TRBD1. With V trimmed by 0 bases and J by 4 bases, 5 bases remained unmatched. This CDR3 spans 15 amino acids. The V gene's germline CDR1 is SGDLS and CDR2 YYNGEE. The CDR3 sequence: CASSVEGGQGYEQYF. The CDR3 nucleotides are TGTGCCAGCAGCGTAGAAGGAGGACAGGGGTACGAGCAGTACTTC.

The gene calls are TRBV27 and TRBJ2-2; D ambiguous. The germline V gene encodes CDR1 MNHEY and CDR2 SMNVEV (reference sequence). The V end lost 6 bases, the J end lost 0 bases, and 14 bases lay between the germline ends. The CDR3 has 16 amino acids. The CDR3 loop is CASSPRGRPNTGELFF. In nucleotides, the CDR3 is TGTGCCAGCAGCCCTCGTGGCAGGCCGAACACCGGGGAGCTGTTTTTT.

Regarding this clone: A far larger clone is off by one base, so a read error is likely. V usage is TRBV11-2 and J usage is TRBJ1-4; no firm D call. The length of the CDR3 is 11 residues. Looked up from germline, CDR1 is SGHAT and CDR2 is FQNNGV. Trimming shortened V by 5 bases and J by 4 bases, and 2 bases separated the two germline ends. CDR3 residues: CASSVNEKLFF. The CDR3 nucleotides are TGTGCCAGCAGCGTTAATGAAAAACTGTTTTTT.

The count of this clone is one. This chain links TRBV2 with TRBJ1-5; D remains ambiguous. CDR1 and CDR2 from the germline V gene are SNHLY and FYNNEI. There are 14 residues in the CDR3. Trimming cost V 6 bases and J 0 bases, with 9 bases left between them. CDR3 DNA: TGTGCCAGCAGGGACGGAAATAGCAATCAGCCCCAGCATTTT. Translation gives CASRDGNSNQPQHF.

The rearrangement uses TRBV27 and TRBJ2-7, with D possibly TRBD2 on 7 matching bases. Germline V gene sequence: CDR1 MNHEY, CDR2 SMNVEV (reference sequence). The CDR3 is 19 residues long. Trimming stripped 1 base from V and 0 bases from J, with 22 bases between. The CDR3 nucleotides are TGTGCCAGCAGTTTATTGGGAGGGGGTTTCATAGGCCGCTCCTACGAGCAGTACTTC. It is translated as CASSLLGGGFIGRSYEQYF.

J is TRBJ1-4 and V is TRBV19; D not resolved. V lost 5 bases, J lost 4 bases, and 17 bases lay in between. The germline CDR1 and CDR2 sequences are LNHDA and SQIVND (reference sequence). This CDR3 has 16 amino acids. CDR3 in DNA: TGTGCCAGTAGTGATCGACCGTCTCGGCTTAATGAAAAACTGTTTTTT. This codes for CASSDRPSRLNEKLFF.

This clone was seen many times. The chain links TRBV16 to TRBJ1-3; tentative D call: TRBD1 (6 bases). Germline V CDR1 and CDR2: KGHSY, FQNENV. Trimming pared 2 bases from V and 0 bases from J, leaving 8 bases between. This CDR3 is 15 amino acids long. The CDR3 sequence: CASSQRGDSGNTIYF. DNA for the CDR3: TGTGCCAGCAGCCAAAGGGGGGACTCTGGAAACACCATATATTTT.

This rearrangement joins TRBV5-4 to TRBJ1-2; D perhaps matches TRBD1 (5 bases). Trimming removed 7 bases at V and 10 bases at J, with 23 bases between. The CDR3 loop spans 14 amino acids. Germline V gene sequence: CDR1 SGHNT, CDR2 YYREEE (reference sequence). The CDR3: CASSAPLGDALYTF. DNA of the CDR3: TGTGCCAGCTCCGCCCCGCTAGGGGACGCCCTCTACACCTTC. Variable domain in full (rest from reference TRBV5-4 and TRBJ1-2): ETGVTQSPTHLIKTRGQQVTLRCSSQSGHNTVSWYQQALGQGPQFIFQYYREEENGRGNFPPRFSGLQFPNYSSELNVNALELDDSALYLCASSAPLGDALYTFGSGTRLTVV.

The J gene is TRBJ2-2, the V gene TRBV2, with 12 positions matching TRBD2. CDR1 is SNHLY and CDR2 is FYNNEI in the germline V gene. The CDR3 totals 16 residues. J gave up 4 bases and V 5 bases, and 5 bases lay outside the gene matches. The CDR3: CASSSQLAGGTGELFF. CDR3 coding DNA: TGTGCCAGCAGTTCCCAACTAGCGGGAGGCACCGGGGAGCTGTTTTTT.

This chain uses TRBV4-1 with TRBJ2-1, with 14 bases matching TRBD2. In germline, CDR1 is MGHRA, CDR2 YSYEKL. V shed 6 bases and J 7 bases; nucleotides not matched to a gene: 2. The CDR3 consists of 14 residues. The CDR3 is CASRGLAGGNEQFF. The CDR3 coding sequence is TGCGCCAGCAGAGGACTAGCGGGAGGTAATGAGCAGTTCTTC.